This is a list of T cell receptor beta chains from one sample in a study of cytomegalovirus exposure and HLA in healthy donors. The method was immunoSEQ multiplex PCR; TCRdb's version includes in-frame clones alone and lacks a portion of them. Among roughly 180,000 clones, over 75% were seen once, and the ten largest hold about a tenth. Sequenced: PBMCs. Every receptor here comes from a man younger than 35 in good health and CMV-seropositive. Each CDR3 is given with its conserved first and last residue. D genes are given only for firm matches. Only some rows state a clone size, as once, few, many or a class for expanded clones.

j_call,v_call,d_call,clone_size,cdr3_nt,cdr3_aa
TRBJ1-3,TRBV5-1,TRBD1,-,TGCGCCAGCAGCTTGGGAGCAGGGGGTGGAAACACCATATATTTT,CASSLGAGGGNTIYF
TRBJ2-3,TRBV10-1,-,-,TGCGCCAGCAGTGAGGTCCCGCGTCTAATGGGCACAGATACGCAGTATTTT,CASSEVPRLMGTDTQYF
TRBJ1-2,TRBV6-1,TRBD1,-,TGTGCCAGCAGTGAAGCGCGAAGGGACAGGGCGGGCGGCTACACCTTC,CASSEARRDRAGGYTF
TRBJ1-1,TRBV5-4,-,-,TGTGCCATGGGGCGGGGCATAACTGAAGCTTTCTTT,CAMGRGITEAFF
TRBJ2-3,TRBV7-9,TRBD2,-,TGTGCCAGCAGCTTACTCGGACTAGCGGGGGGGCCTTGGCAGTATTTT,CASSLLGLAGGPWQYF
TRBJ1-1,TRBV2,TRBD1,-,TGTGCCAGCAGTCAAGAATCAGGGGGCACTGAAGCTTTCTTT,CASSQESGGTEAFF
TRBJ2-7,TRBV5-1,TRBD1,-,TGCGCCAGCAGCTTGGACTACAGGGGGGACTACGAGCAGTACTTC,CASSLDYRGDYEQYF
TRBJ2-1,TRBV6-5,-,-,TGTGCCAGCAGTTACTCGTGGGGAGGTGGGCAGTTCTTC,CASSYSWGGGQFF
TRBJ1-1,TRBV9,-,-,TGTGCCAGCAGCGTAGAGCCTTTGAACACTGAAGCTTTCTTT,CASSVEPLNTEAFF
TRBJ1-6,TRBV7-9,TRBD1,few,TGTGCCAGCAGCCTTGGACAGGGGGGGTTCAGGTCACCCCTCCACTTT,CASSLGQGGFRSPLHF
TRBJ2-5,TRBV25-1,TRBD1,-,TGTGCCAGCAGTCCCGGACAGGGAATAGGGGAGCAGTACTTC,CASSPGQGIGEQYF
TRBJ1-5,TRBV2,-,few,TGTGCCAGCAGCCCGGGGGGTTCCAATCAGCCCCAGCATTTT,CASSPGGSNQPQHF
TRBJ2-3,TRBV7-9,-,-,TGTGCCAGCAGCTTACCCGTCACAGATACGCAGTATTTT,CASSLPVTDTQYF
TRBJ1-1,TRBV6-1,-,-,TGTGCCAGCAGTGGGCCTTCGAACACTGAAGCTTTCTTT,CASSGPSNTEAFF
TRBJ2-3,TRBV5-1,-,-,TGCGCCAGCAGCCCCTCCTCGGGCACAGATACGCAGTATTTT,CASSPSSGTDTQYF
TRBJ1-4,TRBV9,-,-,TGTGCCAGCAGTCGGGAGACAACTAATGAAAAACTGTTTTTT,CASSRETTNEKLFF
TRBJ2-5,TRBV4-2,TRBD1,-,TGTGCCAGCAGCCAAGATTGGGACAGGGGTCGGGGGGGTGAAGAGACCCAGTACTTC,CASSQDWDRGRGGEETQYF
TRBJ2-2,TRBV19,-,-,TGTGCCAGTACCCCGACACAGGTCGGGGAGCTGTTTTTT,CASTPTQVGELFF
TRBJ2-7,TRBV18,-,-,TGTGCCAGCTCACCGGCACAGAACTACGAGCAGTACTTC,CASSPAQNYEQYF
TRBJ2-4,TRBV2,TRBD1,-,TGTGCCAGCAACAGGGGAGTGCGTTTAGGCAAAAACATTCAGTACTTC,CASNRGVRLGKNIQYF
TRBJ1-2,TRBV19,TRBD1,-,TGTGCCAGTAGTCCCAGGGGGCGAGTGGACTATGGCTACACCTTC,CASSPRGRVDYGYTF
TRBJ1-1,TRBV2,TRBD1,-,TGTGCCAGCAAAACAGGGGGGGTGAACACTGAAGCTTTCTTT,CASKTGGVNTEAFF
TRBJ2-5,TRBV2,-,-,TGTGCCAGCAGCGGCGAGAGGGAGCTGGAGTACTTC,CASSGERELEYF
TRBJ2-7,TRBV5-6,TRBD1,-,TGTGCCAGCAGCTTGGACAGGGGCTACGAGCAGTACTTC,CASSLDRGYEQYF
TRBJ1-1,TRBV19,-,-,TGTGCCAGTTCCGAAAGAGGGCAACTTAACACTGAAGCTTTCTTT,CASSERGQLNTEAFF
TRBJ1-1,TRBV30,-,-,TGTGCCTGGACCAGCGGGGTGGGCACTGAAGCTTTCTTT,CAWTSGVGTEAFF
TRBJ2-3,TRBV19,TRBD1,-,TGTGCCAGTAGTTCCTGGGACAGAGGCACAGATACGCAGTATTTT,CASSSWDRGTDTQYF
TRBJ2-1,TRBV7-2,-,-,TGTGCCCAGTCGAGGCCTACCTACAATGAGCAGTTCTTC,CAQSRPTYNEQFF
TRBJ1-5,TRBV2,-,-,TGTGCCAGCAGTGATATCGCGGGGAATAGCAATCAGCCCCAGCATTTT,CASSDIAGNSNQPQHF
TRBJ2-7,TRBV30,-,-,TGTGCCTGGAGTGTACGTCTAACCTACGAGCAGTACTTC,CAWSVRLTYEQYF
TRBJ2-7,TRBV2,TRBD1,-,TGTGCCAGGCTGACAGGGGCTGACGAGCAGTACTTC,CARLTGADEQYF
TRBJ2-2,TRBV5-6,-,-,TGTGCCAGCAGCTTGAAGGGGGTATGGACCGGGGAGCTGTTTTTT,CASSLKGVWTGELFF
TRBJ1-1,TRBV5-1,-,-,TGCGCCAGCAGCTCAACGACTGGGAACACTGAAGCTTTCTTT,CASSSTTGNTEAFF
TRBJ1-2,TRBV9,-,-,TGTGCCAGCAGCGTAGCCCCAGGAGAGGGAAACTATGGCTACACCTTC,CASSVAPGEGNYGYTF
TRBJ1-3,TRBV27,TRBD1,-,TGTGCCAGCAGCAGTTATTATTTCCCCGGACAGGCGAGCTCTGGAAACACCATATATTTT,CASSSYYFPGQASSGNTIYF
TRBJ2-5,TRBV29-1,-,-,TGCAGCACACCCCATGGGTCGGGGACCCAGTACTTC,CSTPHGSGTQYF
TRBJ1-4,TRBV5-6,-,few,TGTGCCAGCAGCCGGATGGATCCCAGGAGGGGGAGGGATGAAAAACTGTTTTTT,CASSRMDPRRGRDEKLFF
TRBJ2-3,TRBV7-2,TRBD2,-,TGTGCCAGCAGTCTAAATCCGGGGGGTGTAGATACGCAGTATTTT,CASSLNPGGVDTQYF
TRBJ2-3,TRBV11-1,-,few,TGTGCCAGCAGCTCCCCCGGGACTTTGGCGACAAATACGCAGTATTTT,CASSSPGTLATNTQYF
TRBJ1-5,TRBV25-1,TRBD1,-,TGTGCCAGCAGTGAAGGCACAGGGGTCCAGCCCCAGCATTTT,CASSEGTGVQPQHF
TRBJ1-3,TRBV7-6,TRBD1,few,TGTGCCAGCAGCCCCGCCCCGGGACAGAACTCTGGAAACACCATATATTTT,CASSPAPGQNSGNTIYF